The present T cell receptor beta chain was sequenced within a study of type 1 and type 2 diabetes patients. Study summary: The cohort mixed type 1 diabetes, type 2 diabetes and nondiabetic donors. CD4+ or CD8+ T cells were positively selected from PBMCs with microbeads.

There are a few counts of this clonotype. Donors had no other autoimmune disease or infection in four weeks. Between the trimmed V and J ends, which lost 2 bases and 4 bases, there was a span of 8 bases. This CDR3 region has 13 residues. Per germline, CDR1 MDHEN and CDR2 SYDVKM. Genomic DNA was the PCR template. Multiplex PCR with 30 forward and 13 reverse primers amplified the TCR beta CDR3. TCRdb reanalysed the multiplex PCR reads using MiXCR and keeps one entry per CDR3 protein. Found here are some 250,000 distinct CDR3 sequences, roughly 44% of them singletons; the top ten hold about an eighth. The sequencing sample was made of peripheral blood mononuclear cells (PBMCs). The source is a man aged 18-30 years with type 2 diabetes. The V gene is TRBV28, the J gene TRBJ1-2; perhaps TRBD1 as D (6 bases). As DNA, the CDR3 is TGTGCCAGCAGTTTACGAGGGGGCTATGGCTACACCTTC. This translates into CASSLRGGYGYTF.